This T cell receptor (beta chain) derives from a study of OX40 agonist ivuxolimab in advanced cancers. Profiling relied on immunoSEQ multiplex PCR, and the TCRdb table lists in-frame clones only, not all of them. This repertoire shows around 49,000 clones, roughly 85% found once; its top ten account for over 7%. The CDR3 is 15 amino acids. The germline gives CDR1 SGHNT, CDR2 YYREEE (reference sequence). V lost 0 bases and J lost 6, with 13 bases in between. The TCR comes from an adult with an advanced solid tumor such as melanoma, head and neck, liver or kidney cancer. This specimen was CD4+ or CD8+ T cells sorted from blood, taken in a trial of the OX40 agonist ivuxolimab. The chain recombines TRBV5-4 with TRBJ2-1, with D possibly matching TRBD2 (6 bases). CDR3 in amino acids: CASSLDAGWVNEQFF. The CDR3 coding sequence is TGTGCCAGCAGCTTGGACGCGGGATGGGTCAATGAGCAGTTCTTC.